This T cell receptor beta chain was identified in a study of cytomegalovirus exposure and HLA in healthy donors (TCRdb year 2017). Regarding the study in general: An earlier analysis of approximately 640 of the donors reported more than 250 Gb of sequence data and 120 million or so unique TCR beta sequences from some 180 million T cells. An early release that covered roughly 600 HLA-typed donors contained approximately 300 gigabases of sequencing data and tens of millions of unique TCR sequences. Of the roughly 390 genotyped donors, about 80% fell in the genetic ancestry cluster associated with self-reported Caucasian donors. The study aimed to test whether signatures of past pathogen exposure could be identified by cataloging public T cell receptors. Using immunosequencing, the study profiled T cell repertoires from 500 to 800 subjects and related those repertoires to cytomegalovirus serostatus. In addition to the first cohort of roughly 670 subjects, a separate validation cohort of approximately 130 different subjects was used. To predict cytomegalovirus infection status, the study brought together high-throughput TCR immunosequencing, statistical association of individual TCRs with disease status, and machine learning. In a later analysis, previously published TCR beta repertoires from about 640 donors were re-analyzed and high-resolution HLA genotyping was added so that TCR occurrence patterns could be studied. The later analysis used no new phenotypic data to find candidate immune exposures, relying instead on TCR beta sequences and their occurrence across donors. In an earlier analysis of over 550 of the donors, high-throughput TCR beta sequencing was used to judge whether each TCR beta V gene segment behaved as functional or pseudogenic. Donor age, sex, ethnicity and CMV serostatus were compiled together with the repertoire data. A later genetic analysis took genome-wide SNP genotypes for about 65% of the 666 donors and used that subset as a discovery cohort. Every repertoire in the discovery cohort had been generated on one and the same sequencing platform. HLA typing covered class I and class II loci at four-digit resolution. Typing coverage differed by locus: A, B, C, DRB1 and DQB1 were typed in roughly 629-630 donors, DQA1 in 500 to 550, DPA1 in some 610, and DPB1 in roughly 450. Four to six DR-DQ haplotypes were handled as single units for association and clustering, since linkage in the cohort was strong. Among about 370 genotyped donors of the cohort, an average of around 240,000 unique TCR beta nucleotide sequences was sequenced per donor, of which approximately 19% were non-productive.

Results and caveats for the whole study, not just this receptor: The classifier was reported to diagnose cytomegalovirus status with high specificity and sensitivity in both the original and validation cohorts. A total of 164 TCR beta chains were listed by the study as associated with cytomegalovirus. Sequencing depth was assumed to be roughly uniform across donors in the presence/absence analyses, though that assumption may not hold. A later analysis found that TCR association rates varied across HLA loci, with DRB1 alleles showing the most associated TCRs and HLA-C alleles the fewest. At a false discovery rate of 0.05, a later analysis linked 16,951 TCR beta sequences to specific HLA alleles. Correlated functional status among segregating V segments might be attributable to linkage disequilibrium, but an unknown experimental factor could not be ruled out. A later analysis found that HLA-associated TCR beta chains were more clonally expanded and had lower generation probabilities than equally common non-associated chains. A later analysis found that most CMV-associated TCR beta chains appeared HLA-restricted, with HLA associations seemingly driven largely by CMV exposure. V-gene and J-gene trimming of TCR beta chains was associated with a missense DCLRE1C variant in a later genetic analysis, and the association was replicated in an independent cohort. While some public TCRs were present in many individuals, most TCR sequences turned up only very rarely across donors. A later genetic analysis reported fewer N-insertions in productive TCRs among donors in an Asian-associated ancestry cluster than the roughly 670-donor mean. Because counts were too low, more than 15 rarely observed V segments, including chromosome 9 orphons, were left out of the earlier analysis of some 600 of the donors. An earlier analysis of 587 of the donors showed that most TCR beta V segments appeared in productive rearrangements either about 87% or about 30% of the time, which broadly matched IMGT annotations. In vitro tests confirmed that a few of the cytomegalovirus-associated TCR beta chains recognize cytomegalovirus antigens. It was suggested by the authors that the approach could potentially be generalized to other disease states and immunological phenotypes. A further reported finding was that TCR beta sequences accurately predicted the HLA-A and HLA-B alleles for most subjects in the first cohort. When HLA alleles, especially DR and DQ, strongly co-occurred, TCR associations were difficult to assign to individual alleles. A cluster of highly shared sequence variants was judged likely to be a technical artifact of the sequencing pipeline. In a later analysis, several top co-occurrence clusters were reported to appear linked to parvovirus B19, influenza, CMV and Epstein-Barr virus. CMV serostatus was the only immune exposure information available for the cohort. The cohort was sequenced for TCR beta chains only, and without alpha or paired-chain data the features that could be detected were limited. Because some donors lacked HLA typing at each locus, the association tests relied only on the typed subset. Some IMGT-functional V segments, including TRBV6-2 and TRBV6-3, could not be told apart with the 87-base-pair reads, so those segments were excluded.

With respect to this clone: Its antigen remains undetermined. Base quality data are lacking; no much larger clone is found one base away.

Trimming leaves V shorter by 2 bases and J shorter by 2 bases, with the junction holding 6 bases beyond the gene matches. The CDR3 spans 15 residues, from the cysteine through the phenylalanine. The read is trimmed to its CDR3 DNA, 45 bases read in frame from base 1. The CDR1 and CDR2 encoded by the germline V gene are SGHTA and FQGNSA. The cohort was made up of hundreds of healthy bone marrow donors. At the time of sampling, all cohort members were nominally healthy, though unrecorded immune exposures were likely present. The donor was CMV seronegative and was included in the group of a few hundred seronegative cohort members. Each donor provided a peripheral blood sample, and peripheral blood mononuclear cells were used for TCR beta sequencing. The Qiagen DNeasy Blood Extraction Kit was used to extract genomic DNA from the blood cell samples. The library relied on the immunoSEQ multiplex PCR assay. The multiplex PCR relied on a mix of 60 forward primers for TCR Vbeta segments and 13 reverse primers for TCR Jbeta segments. Amplification of the CDR3 region of rearranged TCR beta genes was performed with a multiplex PCR assay on genomic DNA. The amplified TCR beta libraries were sequenced on the Illumina HiSeq System as 87-base-pair reads. On the authors' methods: In a later analysis, tens of millions of unique TCR beta chains were counted across the approximately 640 repertoires, and roughly 11 million of these chains were shared by at least two donors. Raw reads were error-corrected and collapsed into unique sequences by a nearest-neighbor algorithm in which closely related sequences were merged to remove PCR and sequencing errors. CDR3 sequences were aligned to IMGT reference sequences to assign V, D and J gene segments. For a sequence to be retained, a match of at least six nucleotides was required to both a V gene segment and a J gene segment. Rearrangements were called productive when the CDR3 lacked stop codons and stayed in frame with V and J; all others were non-productive. CDR3 was defined by IMGT convention, running from the second conserved V-encoded cysteine to the conserved J-encoded phenylalanine. The earlier analysis of about 530 of the donors excluded any sequence lacking an unambiguous match to a single V gene segment. In an earlier analysis of 587 of the donors, a V segment was called functional when productive rearrangements were above 56.7%, and segregating when the standard deviation between donors exceeded 5%. A statistical classification framework was built to diagnose cytomegalovirus status from the catalog of TCR beta chain sequences. In a later analysis, TCR nucleotide sequences were compared against IMGT/GENE-DB human TR gene sequences so that V and J genes could be assigned. Using the TCRdist pipeline, a later analysis assigned CDR3 sequences along with most-parsimonious VDJ recombination scenarios. In a later analysis, every TCR beta chain was defined by the combination of its CDR3 amino acid sequence and its V-gene family, and reads without a unique V-gene family were dropped. In a later analysis, nearly 600 highly shared, low-generation-probability nucleotide sequences were removed to address suspected cross-contamination and a sequencing artifact. In a later analysis, a clonal expansion index for each public chain was calculated from normalized within-repertoire ranks of inferred template counts. In a later analysis, generation probabilities were computed with a VDJ recombination model fitted to out-of-frame rearrangements, and the resulting probabilities were checked against IGoR. Hypergeometric tests were used in a later analysis to score TCR-TCR, TCR-HLA and TCR-CMV co-occurrence, with a repertoire-size bias correction applied to the TCR pairs. To estimate false discovery rates, a later analysis permuted the HLA or CMV assignments 20 times. In a later analysis, co-occurring TCRs were grouped with DBSCAN, and TCRdist sequence similarity was added when clustering was performed within HLA-allele-positive subsets. Repertoires with fewer than 30,000 or more than 120,000 public chains were left out of co-occurrence clustering, as were several repertoires with anomalous nucleotide sharing. Held by TCRdb, this immuneACCESS table contains in-frame sequences only and omits some clones. Under half of the omission traces to an unresolved V gene where checked; the cause of the rest is unknown. The V and J calls and clone size come from that table; D and trimming were worked out from the DNA. The sample records under 200,000 clones, roughly 80% of which are singletons. The ten largest clonotypes hold under 3% of the sample.

The source material was PBMCs. This sequence uses TRBV7-2 and TRBJ2-7; 7 junctional bases match TRBD1. This receptor was taken from a male donor in good health and CMV-seronegative. The nucleotides read TGTGCCAGCAGCTTAATACCAGGACAGGCCTACGAGCAGTACTTC. It is translated as CASSLIPGQAYEQYF.